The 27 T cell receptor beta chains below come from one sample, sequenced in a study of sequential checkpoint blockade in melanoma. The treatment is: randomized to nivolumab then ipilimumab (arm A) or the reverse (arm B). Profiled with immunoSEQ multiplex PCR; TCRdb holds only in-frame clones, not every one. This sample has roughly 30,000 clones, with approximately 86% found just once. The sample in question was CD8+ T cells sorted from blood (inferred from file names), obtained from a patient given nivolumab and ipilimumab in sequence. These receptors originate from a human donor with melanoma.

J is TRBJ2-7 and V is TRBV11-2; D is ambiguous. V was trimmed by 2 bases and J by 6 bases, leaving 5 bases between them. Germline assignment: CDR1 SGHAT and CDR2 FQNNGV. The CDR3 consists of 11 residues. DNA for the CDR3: TGTGCCAGCAGCTTATCTCCCGAGCAGTACTTC. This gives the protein CASSLSPEQYF.

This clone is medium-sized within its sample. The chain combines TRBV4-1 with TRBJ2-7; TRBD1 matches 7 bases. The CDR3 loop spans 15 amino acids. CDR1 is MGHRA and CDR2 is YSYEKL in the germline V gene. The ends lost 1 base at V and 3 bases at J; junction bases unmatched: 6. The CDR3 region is CASSQGQGEGYEQYF. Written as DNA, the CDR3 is TGCGCCAGCAGCCAAGGGCAGGGGGAAGGCTACGAGCAGTACTTC.

The CDR3: CASSRDSPNYGYTF. CDR3 coding DNA: TGTGCCAGCAGCAGGGACAGCCCTAACTATGGCTACACCTTC. The chain is built from TRBV5-4 and TRBJ1-2, with 7 bases matching TRBD1. Per germline, CDR1 SGHNT and CDR2 YYREEE (reference sequence). The trim removed 4 bases at V and 0 bases at J, leaving 3 bases unmatched. The CDR3 extends over 14 amino acids.

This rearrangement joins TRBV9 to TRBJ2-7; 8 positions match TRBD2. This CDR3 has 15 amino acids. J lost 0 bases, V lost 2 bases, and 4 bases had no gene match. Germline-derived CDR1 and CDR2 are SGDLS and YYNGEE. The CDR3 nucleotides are TGTGCCAGCAGCGTCAGCGGGGGTAGCTCCTACGAGCAGTACTTC. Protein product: CASSVSGGSSYEQYF. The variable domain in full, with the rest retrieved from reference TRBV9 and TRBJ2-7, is DSGVTQTPKHLITATGQRVTLRCSPRSGDLSVYWYQQSLDQGLQFLIQYYNGEERAKGNILERFSAQQFPDLHSELNLSSLELGDSALYFCASSVSGGSSYEQYFGPGTRLTVT.

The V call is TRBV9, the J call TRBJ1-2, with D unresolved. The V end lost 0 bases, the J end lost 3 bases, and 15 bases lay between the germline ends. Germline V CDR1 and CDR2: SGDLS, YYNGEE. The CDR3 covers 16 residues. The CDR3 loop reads CASSVDGGSRYYGYTF. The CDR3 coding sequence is TGTGCCAGCAGCGTAGATGGCGGCAGTAGATACTATGGCTACACCTTC.

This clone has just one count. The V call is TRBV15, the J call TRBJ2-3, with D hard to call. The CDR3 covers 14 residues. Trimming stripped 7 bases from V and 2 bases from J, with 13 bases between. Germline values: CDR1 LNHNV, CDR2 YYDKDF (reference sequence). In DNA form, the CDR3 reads TGTGCCACCACCGCTTCTAGGATCACAGATACGCAGTATTTT. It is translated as CATTASRITDTQYF.

As DNA, the CDR3 is TGTGCCAGCAGTTTACTATCTAGCGGCAGGGATGAGCAGTTCTTC. This translates into CASSLLSSGRDEQFF. This rearrangement joins TRBV28 to TRBJ2-1; 7 bases line up with TRBD2. CDR1 and CDR2 (germline): MDHEN, SYDVKM. V shed 2 bases and J 8 bases; nucleotides not matched to a gene: 9. This CDR3 has 15 amino acids.

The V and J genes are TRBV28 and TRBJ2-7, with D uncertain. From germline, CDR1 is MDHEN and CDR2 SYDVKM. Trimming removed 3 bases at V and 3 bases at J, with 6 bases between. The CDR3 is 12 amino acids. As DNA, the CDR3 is TGTGCCAGCAGTTTTATCCGCTACGAGCAGTACTTC. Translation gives CASSFIRYEQYF.

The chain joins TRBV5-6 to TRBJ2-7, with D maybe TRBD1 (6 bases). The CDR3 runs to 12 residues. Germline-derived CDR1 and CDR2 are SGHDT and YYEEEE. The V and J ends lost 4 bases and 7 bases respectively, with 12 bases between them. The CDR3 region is CASSPQGSEQYF. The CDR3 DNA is TGTGCCAGCAGCCCGCAGGGGAGTGAGCAGTACTTC.

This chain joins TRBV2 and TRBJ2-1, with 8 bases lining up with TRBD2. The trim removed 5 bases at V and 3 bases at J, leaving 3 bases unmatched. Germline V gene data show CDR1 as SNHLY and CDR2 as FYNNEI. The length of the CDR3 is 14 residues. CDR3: CASSPGTSYNEQFF. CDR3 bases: TGTGCCAGCAGTCCCGGGACTAGCTACAATGAGCAGTTCTTC.

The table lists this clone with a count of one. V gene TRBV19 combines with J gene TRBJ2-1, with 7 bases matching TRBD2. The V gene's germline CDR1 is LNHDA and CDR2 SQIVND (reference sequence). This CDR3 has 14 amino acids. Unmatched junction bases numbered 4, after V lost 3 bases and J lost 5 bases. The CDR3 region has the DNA TGTGCCAGTAGTATTGGGACTATAAACAATGAGCAGTTCTTC. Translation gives CASSIGTINNEQFF.

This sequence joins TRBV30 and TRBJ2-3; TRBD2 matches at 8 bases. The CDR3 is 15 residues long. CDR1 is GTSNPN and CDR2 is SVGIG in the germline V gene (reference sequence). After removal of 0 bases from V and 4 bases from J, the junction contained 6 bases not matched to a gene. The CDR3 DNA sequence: TGTGCCTGGAGTGTAGCGGGGGTGGGTTCAGATACGCAGTATTTT. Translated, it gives CAWSVAGVGSDTQYF.

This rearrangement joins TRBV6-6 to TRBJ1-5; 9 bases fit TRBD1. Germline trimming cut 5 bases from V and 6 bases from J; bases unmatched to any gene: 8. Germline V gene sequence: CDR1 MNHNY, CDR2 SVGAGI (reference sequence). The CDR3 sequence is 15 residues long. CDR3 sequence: CASSPTGGTGQPQHF. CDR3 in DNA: TGTGCCAGCAGTCCCACAGGGGGCACCGGTCAGCCCCAGCATTTT.

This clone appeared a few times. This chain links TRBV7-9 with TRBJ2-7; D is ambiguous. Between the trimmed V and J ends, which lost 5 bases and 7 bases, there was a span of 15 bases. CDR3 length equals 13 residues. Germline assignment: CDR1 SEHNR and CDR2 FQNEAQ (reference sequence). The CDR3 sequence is CASSPPSFEEQYF. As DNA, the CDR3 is TGTGCCAGCAGCCCCCCGTCCTTCGAGGAGCAGTACTTC.

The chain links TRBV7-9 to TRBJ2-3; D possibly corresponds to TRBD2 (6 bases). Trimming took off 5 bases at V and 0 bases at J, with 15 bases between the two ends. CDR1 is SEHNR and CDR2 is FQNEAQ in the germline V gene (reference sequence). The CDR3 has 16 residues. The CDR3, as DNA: TGTGCCAGCAGCCGACTTGCGGGGATTAGCACAGATACGCAGTATTTT. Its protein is CASSRLAGISTDTQYF. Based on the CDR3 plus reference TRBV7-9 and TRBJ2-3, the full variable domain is DTGVSQNPRHKITKRGQNVTFRCDPISEHNRLYWYRQTLGQGPEFLTYFQNEAQLEKSRLLSDRFSAERPKGSFSTLEIQRTEQGDSAMYLCASSRLAGISTDTQYFGPGTRLTVL.

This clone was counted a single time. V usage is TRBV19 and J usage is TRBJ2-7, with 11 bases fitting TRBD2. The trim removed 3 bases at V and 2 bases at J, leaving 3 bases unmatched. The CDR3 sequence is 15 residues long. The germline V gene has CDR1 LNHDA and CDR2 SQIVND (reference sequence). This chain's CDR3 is CASSILAGGTYEQYF. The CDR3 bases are TGTGCCAGTAGTATTCTAGCGGGAGGCACCTACGAGCAGTACTTC.

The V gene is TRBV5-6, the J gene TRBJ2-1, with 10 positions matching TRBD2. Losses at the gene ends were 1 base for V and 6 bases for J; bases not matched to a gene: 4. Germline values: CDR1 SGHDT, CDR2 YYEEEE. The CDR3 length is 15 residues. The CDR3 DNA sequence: TGTGCCAGCAGCTTGTGGCTAGCGGGAGCCAATGAGCAGTTCTTC. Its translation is CASSLWLAGANEQFF.

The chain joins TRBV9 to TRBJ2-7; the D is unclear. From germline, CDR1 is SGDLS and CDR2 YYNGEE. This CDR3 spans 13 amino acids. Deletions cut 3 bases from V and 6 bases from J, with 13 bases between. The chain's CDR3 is CASSAPPSGEQYF. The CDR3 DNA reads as TGTGCCAGCAGCGCCCCCCCCTCCGGCGAGCAGTACTTC.

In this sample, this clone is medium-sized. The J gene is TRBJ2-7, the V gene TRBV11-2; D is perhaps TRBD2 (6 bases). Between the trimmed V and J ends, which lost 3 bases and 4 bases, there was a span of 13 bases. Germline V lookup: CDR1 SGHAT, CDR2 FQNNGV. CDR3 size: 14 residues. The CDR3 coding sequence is TGTGCCAGCAGCTTTCTTGTTGGGGGGTACGAGCAGTACTTC. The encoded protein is CASSFLVGGYEQYF.

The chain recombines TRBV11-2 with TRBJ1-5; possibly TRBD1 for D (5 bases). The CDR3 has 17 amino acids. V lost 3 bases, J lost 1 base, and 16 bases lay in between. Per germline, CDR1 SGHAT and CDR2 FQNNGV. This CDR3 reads CASSFIGGVRSNQPQHF. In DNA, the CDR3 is TGTGCCAGCAGCTTCATCGGGGGGGTCCGAAGCAATCAGCCCCAGCATTTT. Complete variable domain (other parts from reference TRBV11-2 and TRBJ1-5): EAGVAQSPRYKIIEKRQSVAFWCNPISGHATLYWYQQILGQGPKLLIQFQNNGVVDDSQLPKDRFSAERLKGVDSTLKIQPAKLEDSAVYLCASSFIGGVRSNQPQHFGDGTRLSIL.

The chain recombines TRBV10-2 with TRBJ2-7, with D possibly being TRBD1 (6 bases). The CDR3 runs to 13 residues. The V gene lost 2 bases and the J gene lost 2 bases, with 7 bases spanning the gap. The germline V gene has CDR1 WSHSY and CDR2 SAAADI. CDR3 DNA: TGCGCCAGCAGTGAGGGGGGCCCCTACGAGCAGTACTTC. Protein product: CASSEGGPYEQYF.

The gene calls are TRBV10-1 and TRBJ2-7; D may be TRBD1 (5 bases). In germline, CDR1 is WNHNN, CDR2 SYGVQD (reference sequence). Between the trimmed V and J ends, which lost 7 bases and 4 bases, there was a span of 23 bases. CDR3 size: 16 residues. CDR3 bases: TGCGCCAGCACTCCCTCTTCTGGGGCTCGGTCATACGAGCAGTACTTC. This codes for CASTPSSGARSYEQYF.

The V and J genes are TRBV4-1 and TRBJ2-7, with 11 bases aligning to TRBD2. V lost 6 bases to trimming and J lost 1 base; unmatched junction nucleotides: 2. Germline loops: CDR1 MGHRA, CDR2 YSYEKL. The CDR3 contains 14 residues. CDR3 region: CASSRTSGSYEQYF. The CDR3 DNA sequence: TGCGCCAGCAGTCGGACTAGCGGGTCCTACGAGCAGTACTTC.

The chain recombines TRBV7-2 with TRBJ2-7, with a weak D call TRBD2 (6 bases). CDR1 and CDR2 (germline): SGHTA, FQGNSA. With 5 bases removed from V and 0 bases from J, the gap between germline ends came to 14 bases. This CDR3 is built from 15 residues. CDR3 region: CASSPWGVSSYEQYF. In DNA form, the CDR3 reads TGTGCCAGCAGCCCTTGGGGGGTAAGCTCCTACGAGCAGTACTTC.

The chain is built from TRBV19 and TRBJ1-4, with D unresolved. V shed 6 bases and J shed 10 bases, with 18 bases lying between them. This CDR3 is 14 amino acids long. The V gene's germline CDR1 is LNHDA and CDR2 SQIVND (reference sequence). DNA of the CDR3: TGTGCCAGTAGCAATCAAAAGAGGTTTGGAAAACTGTTTTTT. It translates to CASSNQKRFGKLFF.

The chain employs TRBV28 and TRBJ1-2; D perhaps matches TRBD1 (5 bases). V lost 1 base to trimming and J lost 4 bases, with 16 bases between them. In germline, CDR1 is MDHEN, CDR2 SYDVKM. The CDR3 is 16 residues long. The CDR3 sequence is CASSLFFRDSGYGYTF. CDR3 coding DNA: TGTGCCAGCAGTTTATTTTTTAGGGACTCGGGCTATGGCTACACCTTC.

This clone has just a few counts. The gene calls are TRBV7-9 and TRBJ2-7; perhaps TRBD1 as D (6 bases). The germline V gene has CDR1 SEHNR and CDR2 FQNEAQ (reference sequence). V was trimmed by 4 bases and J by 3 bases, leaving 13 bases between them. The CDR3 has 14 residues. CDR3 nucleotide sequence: TGTGCCAGCAGCTCCCCGGGACATTACTACGAGCAGTACTTC. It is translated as CASSSPGHYYEQYF. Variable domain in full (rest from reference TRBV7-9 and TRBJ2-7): DTGVSQNPRHKITKRGQNVTFRCDPISEHNRLYWYRQTLGQGPEFLTYFQNEAQLEKSRLLSDRFSAERPKGSFSTLEIQRTEQGDSAMYLCASSSPGHYYEQYFGPGTRLTVT.